What follows are 9 T cell receptor beta chains derived from one specimen sequenced in a study of Ad26.COV2.S vaccination and SARS-CoV-2 variants (dated by TCRdb to the early 2020s). The library was prepared using the immunoSEQ multiplex PCR assay. Held by TCRdb, this immuneACCESS table contains in-frame sequences only and omits some clones. Under half of the omission traces to an unresolved V gene where checked; the cause of the rest is unknown. The sample table shows about 400,000 clones, and over 75% are seen once. The ten most abundant clones make up under 2% of the sample. The sample's treatment or condition, from its label and the paper: some 20 received Ad26.COV2.S at low or high dose, single or two shots; roughly five received placebo; per-sample allocation not given. For vaccine and placebo recipients, the sequenced repertoires came from samples collected on day 63 after the first injection.

The material was peripheral blood, obtained in a trial of Ad26.COV2.S vaccine versus placebo. The receptors derive from a person aged 18-60 years who received the Ad26.COV2.S COVID-19 vaccine or a placebo.

The J gene is TRBJ2-3, the V gene TRBV6-1, with 9 bases matching TRBD2. The CDR3 is 16 amino acids. Germline V gene data show CDR1 as MNHNS and CDR2 as SASEGT. Trimming took 4 bases from V and 1 from J; bases not matched to a gene: 6. The CDR3 coding sequence is TGTGCCAGCAGTGCCCGGACTAGCGTGGGCACAGATACGCAGTATTTT. It encodes CASSARTSVGTDTQYF.

The gene calls are TRBV4-3 and TRBJ2-1; 8 nucleotides align to TRBD1. CDR3 length: 15 amino acids. Germline CDR1 is LGHNA and CDR2 is YSLEER. The V gene end was trimmed by 3 bases and the J gene end by 2 bases; junction bases not matched to a gene: 3. CDR3 nucleotide sequence: TGCGCCAGCAGCCAGATGACAGGGGCCTACAATGAGCAGTTCTTC. It is translated as CASSQMTGAYNEQFF.

This sequence joins TRBV9 and TRBJ2-3; D perhaps matches TRBD2 (6 bases). Germline CDR1 is SGDLS and CDR2 is YYNGEE. CDR3 length: 14 residues. V was clipped by 2 bases and J by 3 bases, with 10 bases between them. CDR3 loop: CASSVGSRTDTQYF. Here the CDR3 DNA reads TGTGCCAGCAGCGTCGGGAGTAGGACAGATACGCAGTATTTT.

J is TRBJ2-1 and V is TRBV10-3; D possibly corresponds to TRBD1 (5 bases). The germline gives CDR1 ENHRY, CDR2 SYGVKD. The V end was cut by 6 bases, the J end by 2 bases, with 11 bases between. There are 14 residues in the CDR3. The CDR3 spells CAIRDIETYNEQFF. CDR3 DNA: TGTGCCATCAGGGACATAGAAACCTACAATGAGCAGTTCTTC.

V and J are TRBV30 and TRBJ1-1; D uncertain. V lost 5 bases and J lost 0, with 16 bases in between. The CDR3 has 15 residues. CDR1 and CDR2 from the germline V gene are GTSNPN and SVGIG (reference sequence). CDR3 residues: CAWGPPHGLNTEAFF. As DNA, the CDR3 is TGTGCCTGGGGACCTCCCCACGGGCTGAACACTGAAGCTTTCTTT.

V and J are TRBV28 and TRBJ1-2; D is uncertain. The V and J ends lost 1 base and 4 bases respectively, with 10 bases between them. Looked up from germline, CDR1 is MDHEN and CDR2 is SYDVKM. The CDR3 runs 14 residues. Here the CDR3 reads CASSLLVGSYGYTF. In nucleotides, the CDR3 is TGTGCCAGCAGTTTATTAGTTGGCTCCTATGGCTACACCTTC.

The chain links TRBV20-1 to TRBJ2-1; D is possibly TRBD2 (7 bases). The length of the CDR3 is 14 residues. Germline V gene sequence: CDR1 DFQATT, CDR2 SNEGSKA (reference sequence). Trimming cost V 3 bases and J 7 bases, with 16 bases left between them. For the CDR3, the DNA is TGCAGTGCTAGTAGGAGGGGGGGTACTAATGAGCAGTTCTTC. It is translated as CSASRRGGTNEQFF.

The CDR3, as DNA: TGTGCCACCAGCAGAGAGGGCCGGGGCCAGCCCCAGCATTTT. This translates into CATSREGRGQPQHF. The chain has TRBV15 and TRBJ1-5, with D maybe TRBD1 (5 bases). The CDR3 covers 14 residues. Per germline, CDR1 LNHNV and CDR2 YYDKDF (reference sequence). V was pared by 0 bases and J by 7 bases, with 10 bases between.

DNA of the CDR3: TGTGCCAGCAGTTTTCCAGGGGGCGGGTATGGCTACACCTTC. This gives the protein CASSFPGGGYGYTF. This rearrangement joins TRBV28 to TRBJ1-2; 8 bases are a match to TRBD1. J gave up 5 bases and V 3 bases, and 5 bases lay outside the gene matches. The CDR3 is 14 amino acids. Germline CDR1 and CDR2: MDHEN and SYDVKM.